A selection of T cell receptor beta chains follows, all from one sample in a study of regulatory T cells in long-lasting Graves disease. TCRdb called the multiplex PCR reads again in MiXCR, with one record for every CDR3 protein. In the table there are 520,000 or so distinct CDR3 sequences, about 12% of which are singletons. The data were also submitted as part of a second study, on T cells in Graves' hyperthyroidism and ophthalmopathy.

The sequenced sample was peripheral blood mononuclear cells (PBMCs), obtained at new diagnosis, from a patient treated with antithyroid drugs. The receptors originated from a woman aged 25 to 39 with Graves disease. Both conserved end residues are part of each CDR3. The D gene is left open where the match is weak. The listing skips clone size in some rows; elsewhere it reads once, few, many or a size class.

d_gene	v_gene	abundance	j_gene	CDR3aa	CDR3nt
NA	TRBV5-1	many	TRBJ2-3	CASRTADTQYF	TGCGCCAGCAGAACAGCAGATACGCAGTATTTT
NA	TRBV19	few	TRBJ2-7	CANSKTGVTYEQYF	TGTGCCAATAGCAAGACAGGAGTCACCTACGAGCAGTACTTC
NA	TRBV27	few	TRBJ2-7	CASSFRAISYEQYF	TGTGCCAGCAGTTTCCGGGCGATCTCCTACGAGCAGTACTTC
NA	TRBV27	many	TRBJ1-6	CASSPHSPLHF	TGTGCCAGCAGCCCCCATTCACCCCTCCACTTT
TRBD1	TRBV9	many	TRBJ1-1	CASSESRQGGVNTEAFF	TGTGCCAGCAGCGAGAGTCGACAGGGCGGGGTGAACACTGAAGCTTTCTTT
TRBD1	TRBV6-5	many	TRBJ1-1	CASSSGDRPAAEAFF	TGTGCCAGCAGTTCAGGGGACAGGCCTGCAGCGGAAGCTTTCTTT
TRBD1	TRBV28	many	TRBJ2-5	CASSFFPVGGHDRGQETQYF	TGTGCCAGCAGTTTCTTTCCGGTTGGGGGACACGACAGGGGACAAGAGACCCAGTACTTC
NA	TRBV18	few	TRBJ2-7	CASSPQHGTYEQYF	TGTGCCAGCTCACCACAGCATGGGACCTACGAGCAGTACTTC
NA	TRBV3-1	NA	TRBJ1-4	CASSQQTGSEKLFF	TGTGCCAGCAGTCAGCAAACAGGGAGTGAAAAACTGTTTTTT
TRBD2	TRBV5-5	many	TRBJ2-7	CASSLNYGTSNEQYF	TGTGCCAGCAGCCTCAATTACGGGACTAGCAACGAGCAGTACTTC
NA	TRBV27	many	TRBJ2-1	CASSFDLKGNAEFF	TGTGCCAGCAGTTTCGACCTAAAGGGCAATGCGGAGTTCTTC
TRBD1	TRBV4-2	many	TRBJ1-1	CASSQGTGEDTEAFF	TGTGCCAGCAGCCAAGGGACAGGGGAGGACACTGAAGCTTTCTTT
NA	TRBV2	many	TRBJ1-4	CASSYRAGEKLFF	TGTGCCAGCAGTTACAGGGCTGGCGAAAAACTGTTTTTT
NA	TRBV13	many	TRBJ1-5	CASSPDRQDNQPQHF	TGTGCCAGCAGCCCCGACCGACAGGATAATCAGCCCCAGCATTTT
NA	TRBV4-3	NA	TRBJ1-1	CASSHFGGLNTEAFF	TGCGCCAGCAGCCACTTTGGGGGGCTGAACACTGAAGCTTTCTTT
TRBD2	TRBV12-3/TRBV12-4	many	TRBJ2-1	CASSLVSGGNEQFF	TGTGCCAGCAGTTTAGTAAGCGGGGGTAATGAGCAGTTCTTC
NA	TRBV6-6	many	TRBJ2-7	CASSYSRGFWQTYEQYF	TGTGCCAGCAGTTACTCGAGAGGGTTCTGGCAAACCTACGAGCAGTACTTC